The entry below gives a single T cell receptor beta chain sequence along with its context. Its specificity is unknown. These data originate in a study of T cell responses to AZD1222 COVID-19 vaccine. The protocol was immunoSEQ multiplex PCR, while the TCRdb copy is restricted to in-frame clones and leaves out a portion. The sample lists about 120,000 clones; roughly 87% were seen once. V dropped 4 bases and J dropped 8; count of bases not matched to a gene: 9. Germline V CDR1 and CDR2: MNHEY, SVGAGI. The CDR3 runs to 14 residues. Overall study findings and caveats: Females made up more of the donors, who were largely white British, and clonal diversity may have come out too low. Spike-specific TCR breadth rose after two AZD1222 doses, and depth rose as well.

The TCR originated in an adult in good health. The chain couples TRBV6-5 to TRBJ1-2; 8 bases are a match to TRBD1. Specimen: peripheral blood, collected on day 0 of AZD1222 vaccination. The CDR3 DNA follows: TGTGCCAGCAGTTCCCATGGGACAGGACAGGGCTACACCTTC. Translated, it gives CASSSHGTGQGYTF.